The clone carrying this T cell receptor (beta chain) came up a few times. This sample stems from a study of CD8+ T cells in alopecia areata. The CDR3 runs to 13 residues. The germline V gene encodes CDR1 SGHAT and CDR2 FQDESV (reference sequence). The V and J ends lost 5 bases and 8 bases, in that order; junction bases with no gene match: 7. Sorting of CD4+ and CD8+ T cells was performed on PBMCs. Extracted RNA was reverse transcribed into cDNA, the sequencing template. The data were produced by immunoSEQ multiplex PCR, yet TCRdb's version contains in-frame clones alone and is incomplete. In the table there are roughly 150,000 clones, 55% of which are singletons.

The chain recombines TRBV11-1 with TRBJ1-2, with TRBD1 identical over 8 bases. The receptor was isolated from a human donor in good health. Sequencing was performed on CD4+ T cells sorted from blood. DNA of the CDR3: TGTGCCAGCAGCAGGACAGGGACCAGGGGCTACACCTTC. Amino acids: CASSRTGTRGYTF.